A single TCR beta chain is shown here with its context. These data belong to a study of blood T cell repertoires in COVID-19. For the study at large: Material from acute and convalescent COVID-19 was sourced from the United States, Italy and Spain. The analysed material was cDNA or gDNA that came from T cells, B-cell-depleted T cells, or PBMCs.

The CDR3 covers 14 residues. Germline loops: CDR1 SGHAT, CDR2 FQDESV (reference sequence). V shed 7 bases, J shed 7 bases, and the junction held 9 bases outside the gene matches. Methods used by the authors: Counts of nucleated cells, estimated from reference gene primer amplification, were obtained. Profiled with immunoSEQ multiplex PCR; TCRdb holds only in-frame clones, not every one. The V and J calls and clone size were taken over from that table, and D and trimming were inferred from the DNA. This table has 72,000 or so clones, around nine tenths appearing once. The chain joins TRBV11-1 to TRBJ2-2, with TRBD2 identical over 7 bases. This receptor was identified in a woman aged 55-75 years with acute or convalescent COVID-19. What was sequenced was peripheral blood. The CDR3 spells CASTLGGLDGELFF. The CDR3 nucleotides read TGTGCCAGCACTCTCGGGGGGTTGGACGGGGAGCTGTTTTTT.